Each of the 8 T cell receptor beta chains below was sequenced from the same sample in a study of T cell responses to AZD1222 COVID-19 vaccine (dated by TCRdb to the early 2020s). The meaning of the sample's time point label: baseline before first vaccination. Receptor amplification or capture employed the immunoSEQ multiplex PCR assay. In TCRdb, the immuneACCESS table is reduced to in-frame sequences with V and J assigned. These tables do not hold every clone; where another copy was compared, an unresolved V gene accounts for under half, and the others remain unexplained. The sample contains about 170,000 clones, approximately 92% of them found a single time. 6.9% of the sample comes from the top ten. Sample: peripheral blood, taken on day 0 of AZD1222 vaccination. The source is an adult in good health.

The rearrangement uses TRBV6-5 and TRBJ2-3; D remains unclear. Trimming took off 7 bases at V and 2 bases at J, with 10 bases between the two ends. Germline V gene sequence: CDR1 MNHEY, CDR2 SVGAGI. The CDR3 covers 13 residues. The CDR3 DNA sequence: TGTGCCAGCAAGGCCGCCAACACAGATACGCAGTATTTT. It is translated as CASKAANTDTQYF.

The chain is built from TRBV27 and TRBJ2-1; TRBD2 matches 10 bases. V was pared by 4 bases and J by 10 bases, with 1 base of the junction left unmatched. Per the germline V gene, CDR1 is MNHEY and CDR2 is SMNVEV (reference sequence). CDR3 length: 12 amino acids. The CDR3 sequence: CASSWGLAEQFF. The CDR3 nucleotides read TGTGCCAGCAGTTGGGGACTAGCGGAGCAGTTCTTC.

This chain connects TRBV5-1 to TRBJ1-2, with 7 bases lining up with TRBD1. The germline gives CDR1 SGHRS, CDR2 YFSETQ. The CDR3 has 14 residues. The V segment lost 4 bases and the J segment 3 bases; nucleotides outside the gene matches: 6. The CDR3 DNA reads TGCGCCAGCAGCCTACTAACAGGGGACTATGGCTACACCTTC. Its protein is CASSLLTGDYGYTF.

The rearrangement uses TRBV29-1 and TRBJ2-7; 8 nucleotides line up with TRBD2. V lost 4 bases to trimming and J lost 0 bases; unmatched junction nucleotides: 2. The CDR3 has 13 residues. Per germline, CDR1 SQVTM and CDR2 ANQGSEA. The CDR3 region has the DNA TGCAGCGTTGTAACTAGCGGCTCCTACGAGCAGTACTTC. Residues: CSVVTSGSYEQYF.

This clone occurred a few times. This chain uses TRBV10-3 with TRBJ1-1, with D possibly TRBD1 on 6 matching bases. V was shortened by 10 bases and J by 0 bases, with 18 bases between the two germline ends. The CDR3 extends over 15 amino acids. CDR1 and CDR2 (germline): ENHRY, SYGVKD. In DNA, the CDR3 is TGTGCCACCTCTTGGACAGAGTCTATGAACACTGAAGCTTTCTTT. Its protein is CATSWTESMNTEAFF.

The V and J genes are TRBV19 and TRBJ2-5; TRBD2 aligns across 14 bases. Germline CDR1 LNHDA, CDR2 SQIVND (reference sequence). Trimming at V came to 2 bases and at J to 4 bases, leaving 6 bases not matched to a gene. This CDR3 spans 17 amino acids. This CDR3 is CASSILPGLAGAETQYF. The CDR3, as DNA: TGTGCCAGTAGTATATTACCGGGACTAGCGGGGGCAGAGACCCAGTACTTC. Full variable domain (rest looked up from reference TRBV19 and TRBJ2-5): DGGITQSPKYLFRKEGQNVTLSCEQNLNHDAMYWYRQDPGQGLRLIYYSQIVNDFQKGDIAEGYSVSREKKESFPLTVTSAQKNPTAFYLCASSILPGLAGAETQYFGPGTRLLVL.

V usage is TRBV11-2 and J usage is TRBJ2-1; D might be TRBD1 (6 bases). Between the trimmed V and J ends, which lost 6 bases and 12 bases, there was a span of 15 bases. The CDR3 is 12 residues long. Germline CDR1 SGHAT, CDR2 FQNNGV. CDR3 coding DNA: TGTGCCAGCAGACAGGACAGTCCCGGGCAGTTCTTC. This codes for CASRQDSPGQFF.

The CDR3 protein is CASSLGTQPQETQYF. CDR3 DNA: TGCGCCAGCAGCTTGGGGACCCAACCCCAAGAGACCCAGTACTTC. The chain combines TRBV5-1 with TRBJ2-5; D call uncertain. The CDR3 loop spans 15 amino acids. Trimming removed 0 bases at V and 1 base at J, with 10 bases between. Looked up from germline, CDR1 is SGHRS and CDR2 is YFSETQ. The whole variable domain, remainder taken from reference TRBV5-1 and TRBJ2-5, is KAGVTQTPRYLIKTRGQQVTLSCSPISGHRSVSWYQQTPGQGLQFLFEYFSETQRNKGNFPGRFSGRQFSNSRSEMNVSTLELGDSALYLCASSLGTQPQETQYFGPGTRLLVL.